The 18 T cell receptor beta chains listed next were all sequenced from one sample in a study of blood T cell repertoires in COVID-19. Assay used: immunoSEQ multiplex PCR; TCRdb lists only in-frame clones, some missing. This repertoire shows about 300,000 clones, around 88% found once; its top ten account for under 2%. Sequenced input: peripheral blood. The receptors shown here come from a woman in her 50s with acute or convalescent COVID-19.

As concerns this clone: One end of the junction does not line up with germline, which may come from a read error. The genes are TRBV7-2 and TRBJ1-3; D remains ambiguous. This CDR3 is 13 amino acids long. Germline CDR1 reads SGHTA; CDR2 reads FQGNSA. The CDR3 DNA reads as TGTGCCAGCAGCTTAGCCCGGGGAAGCACCATATATTTT. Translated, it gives CASSLARGSTIYF.

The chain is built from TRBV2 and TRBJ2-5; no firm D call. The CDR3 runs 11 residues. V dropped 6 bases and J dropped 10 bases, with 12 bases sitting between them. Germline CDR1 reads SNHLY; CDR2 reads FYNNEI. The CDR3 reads CASRGSVGQYF. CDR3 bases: TGTGCCAGCAGGGGCTCCGTCGGCCAGTACTTC.

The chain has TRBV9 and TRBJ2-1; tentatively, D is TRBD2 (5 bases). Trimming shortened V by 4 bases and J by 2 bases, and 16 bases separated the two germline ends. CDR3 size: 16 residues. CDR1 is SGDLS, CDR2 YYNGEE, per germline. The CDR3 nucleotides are TGTGCCAGCAGCACTAATCCTAGCTCGGCCTACAATGAGCAGTTCTTC. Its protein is CASSTNPSSAYNEQFF.

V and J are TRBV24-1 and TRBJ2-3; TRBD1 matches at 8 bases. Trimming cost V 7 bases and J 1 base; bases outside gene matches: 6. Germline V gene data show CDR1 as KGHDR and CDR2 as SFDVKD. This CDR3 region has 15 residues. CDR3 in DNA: TGTGCCACCAGCCTTCCGGGACAGGGCACAGATACGCAGTATTTT. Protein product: CATSLPGQGTDTQYF.

CDR3: CASSQRSFPLGNTIYF. The CDR3 nucleotides are TGCGCCAGCAGCCAGCGGTCCTTCCCACTTGGAAACACCATATATTTT. This chain uses TRBV4-1 with TRBJ1-3; D remains unclear. This CDR3 has 16 amino acids. The ends were cut back, 3 bases at V and 3 bases at J, with 15 bases in the middle. Germline V gene sequence: CDR1 MGHRA, CDR2 YSYEKL.

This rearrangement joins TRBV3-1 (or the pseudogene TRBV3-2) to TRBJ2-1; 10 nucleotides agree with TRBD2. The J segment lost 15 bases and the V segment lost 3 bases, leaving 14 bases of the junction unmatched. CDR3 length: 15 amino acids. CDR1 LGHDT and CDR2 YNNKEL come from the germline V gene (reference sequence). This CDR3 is CASSQWASGGVGLFF. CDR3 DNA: TGTGCCAGCAGCCAGTGGGCTAGCGGGGGAGTAGGTTTGTTCTTC.

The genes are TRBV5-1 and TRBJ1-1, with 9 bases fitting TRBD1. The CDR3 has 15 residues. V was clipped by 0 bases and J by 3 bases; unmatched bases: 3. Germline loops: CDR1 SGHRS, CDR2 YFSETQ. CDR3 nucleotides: TGCGCCAGCAGCTTGGCGGGACAGGGCCACACTGAAGCTTTCTTT. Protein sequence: CASSLAGQGHTEAFF.

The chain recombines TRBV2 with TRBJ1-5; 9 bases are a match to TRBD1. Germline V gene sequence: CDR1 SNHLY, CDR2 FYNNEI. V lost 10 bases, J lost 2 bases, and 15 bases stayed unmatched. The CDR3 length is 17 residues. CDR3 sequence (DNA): TGTGCCACCTCTACTGGGGACAGGGAAATTGGCAATCAGCCCCAGCATTTT. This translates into CATSTGDREIGNQPQHF.

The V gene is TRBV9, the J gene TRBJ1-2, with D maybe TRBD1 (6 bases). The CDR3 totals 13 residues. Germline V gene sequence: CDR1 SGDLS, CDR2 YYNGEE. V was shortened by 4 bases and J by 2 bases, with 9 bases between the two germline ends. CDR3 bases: TGTGCCAGCAGCCATACAGGGAACTATGGCTACACCTTC. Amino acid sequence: CASSHTGNYGYTF.

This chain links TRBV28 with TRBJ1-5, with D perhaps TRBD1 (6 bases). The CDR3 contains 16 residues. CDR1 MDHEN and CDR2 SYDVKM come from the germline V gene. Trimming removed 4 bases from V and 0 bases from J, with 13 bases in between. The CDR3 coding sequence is TGTGCCAGCAGTTGGACAGTACTCTATAGCAATCAGCCCCAGCATTTT. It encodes CASSWTVLYSNQPQHF. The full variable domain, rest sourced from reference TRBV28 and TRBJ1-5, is DVKVTQSSRYLVKRTGEKVFLECVQDMDHENMFWYRQDPGLGLRLIYFSYDVKMKEKGDIPEGYSVSREKKERFSLILESASTNQTSMYLCASSWTVLYSNQPQHFGDGTRLSIL.

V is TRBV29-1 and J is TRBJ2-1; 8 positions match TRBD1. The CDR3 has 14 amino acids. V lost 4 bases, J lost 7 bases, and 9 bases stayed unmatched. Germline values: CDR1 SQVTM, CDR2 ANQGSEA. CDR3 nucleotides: TGCAGCGTTGTCCCCTTGGACAGGGATAATGAGCAGTTCTTC. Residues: CSVVPLDRDNEQFF.

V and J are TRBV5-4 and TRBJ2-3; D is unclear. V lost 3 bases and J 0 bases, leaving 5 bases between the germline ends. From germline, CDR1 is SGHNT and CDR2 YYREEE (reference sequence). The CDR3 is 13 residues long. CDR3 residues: CASSSTSTDTQYF. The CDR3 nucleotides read TGTGCCAGCAGCTCAACTAGCACAGATACGCAGTATTTT.

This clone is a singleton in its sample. The chain's CDR3 is CASSLGREQPQHF. As DNA, the CDR3 is TGTGCCAGCAGTTTGGGCAGAGAGCAGCCCCAGCATTTT. The chain uses TRBV6-6 and TRBJ1-5; D remains unclear. This CDR3 is 13 amino acids long. Deletions cut 4 bases from V and 7 bases from J, with 11 bases between. In germline, CDR1 is MNHNY, CDR2 SVGAGI (reference sequence).

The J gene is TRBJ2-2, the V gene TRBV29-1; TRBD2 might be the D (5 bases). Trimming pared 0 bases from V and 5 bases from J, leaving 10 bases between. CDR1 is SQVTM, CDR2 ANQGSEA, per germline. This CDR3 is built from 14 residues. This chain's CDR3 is CSVEDPRETGELFF. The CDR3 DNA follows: TGCAGCGTTGAAGATCCGAGGGAAACCGGGGAGCTGTTTTTT.

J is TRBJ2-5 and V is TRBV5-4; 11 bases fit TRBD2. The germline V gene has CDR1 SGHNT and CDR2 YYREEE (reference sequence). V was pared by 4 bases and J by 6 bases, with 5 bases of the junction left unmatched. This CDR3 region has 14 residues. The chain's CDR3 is CASSTGTSGQTQYF. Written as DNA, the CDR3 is TGTGCCAGCAGCACCGGGACTAGCGGACAGACCCAGTACTTC.

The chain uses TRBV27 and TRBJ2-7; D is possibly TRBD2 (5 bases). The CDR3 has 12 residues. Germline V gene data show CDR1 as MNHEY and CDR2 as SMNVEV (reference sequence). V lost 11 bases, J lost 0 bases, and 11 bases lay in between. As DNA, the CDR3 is TGTGCCCCAGGAGCGGACTCCTACGAGCAGTACTTC. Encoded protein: CAPGADSYEQYF.

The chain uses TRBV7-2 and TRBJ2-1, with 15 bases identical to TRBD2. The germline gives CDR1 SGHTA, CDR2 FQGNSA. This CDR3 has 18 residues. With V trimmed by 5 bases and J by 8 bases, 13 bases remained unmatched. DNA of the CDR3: TGTGCCAGCAGCCTCGGACTAGCGGGAGGGCCAGTAGTGGATGAGCAGTTCTTC. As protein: CASSLGLAGGPVVDEQFF.

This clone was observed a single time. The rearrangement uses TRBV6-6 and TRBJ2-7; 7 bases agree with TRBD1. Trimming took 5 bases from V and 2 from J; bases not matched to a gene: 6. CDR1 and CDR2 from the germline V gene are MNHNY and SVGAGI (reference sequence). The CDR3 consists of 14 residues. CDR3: CASSGPGGPYEQYF. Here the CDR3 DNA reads TGTGCCAGCAGTGGCCCAGGGGGTCCCTACGAGCAGTACTTC.